These 8 T cell receptor beta chains were all obtained from the same sample, sequenced in a study of blood T cell repertoires in COVID-19 (dated by TCRdb to the early 2020s). The library was generated by the immunoSEQ multiplex PCR assay. This immuneACCESS table, as held by TCRdb, lists in-frame sequences with V and J called but not all clones. Of the missing ones, under half trace to an unresolved V gene in checked studies; the others have no known cause. For this sample the table gives 110,000 to 150,000 clones, of which around 85% were detected only once. Over 9% of the sample belongs to the ten largest clones. The specimen sequenced was PBMCs or T cells enriched from blood (not recorded which). The receptor set was obtained from a man in his fifties or sixties who had recovered from COVID-19.

This rearrangement joins TRBV24-1 to TRBJ2-3; 7 nucleotides line up with TRBD1. Germline assignment: CDR1 KGHDR and CDR2 SFDVKD. Trimming cost V 5 bases and J 1 base; bases outside gene matches: 2. The length of the CDR3 is 14 residues. The CDR3 DNA follows: TGTGCCACCAGTGTCGGGACAGGCACAGATACGCAGTATTTT. Translation: CATSVGTGTDTQYF.

The chain is built from TRBV7-2 and TRBJ1-5, with a weak D call TRBD1 (5 bases). Between the trimmed V and J ends, which lost 2 bases and 6 bases, there was a span of 5 bases. The CDR3 loop spans 12 amino acids. CDR1 is SGHTA and CDR2 is FQGNSA in the germline V gene. Written as DNA, the CDR3 is TGTGCCAGCAGCTTAAGGGGTCAGCCCCAGCATTTT. This sequence encodes CASSLRGQPQHF.

The chain has TRBV30 and TRBJ1-2, with D uncertain. This CDR3 has 12 residues. Looked up from germline, CDR1 is GTSNPN and CDR2 is SVGIG (reference sequence). Trimming took off 0 bases at V and 8 bases at J, with 10 bases between the two ends. The CDR3 region is CAWSVGQAGYTF. In DNA form, the CDR3 reads TGTGCCTGGAGTGTTGGGCAGGCCGGCTACACCTTC.

CDR3 loop: CAISESPSRVGISNTGELFF. In DNA form, the CDR3 reads TGTGCCATCAGTGAGTCGCCTTCCAGGGTCGGAATTTCAAACACCGGGGAGCTGTTTTTT. The J gene is TRBJ2-2, the V gene TRBV10-3; D might be TRBD1 (5 bases). Between the trimmed V and J ends, which lost 0 bases and 2 bases, there was a span of 22 bases. CDR3 length: 20 residues. Germline V gene lookup returns CDR1 ENHRY and CDR2 SYGVKD.

As to this clone: The sample contains more than one DNA sequence encoding this CDR3. The gene calls are TRBV7-2 and TRBJ1-1; a possible D gene is TRBD1 (5 bases). Trimming cost V 4 bases and J 0 bases, with 12 bases left between them. The CDR3 totals 15 residues. CDR1 is SGHTA, CDR2 FQGNSA, per germline. Here the CDR3 DNA reads TGTGCCAGCAGCTCCCGGGGGGGGATGAACACTGAAGCTTTCTTT. Protein: CASSSRGGMNTEAFF.

The J gene is TRBJ1-1, the V gene TRBV7-2; D is possibly TRBD1 (6 bases). V gave up 4 bases and J gave up 4 bases, with 10 bases separating them. Germline CDR1 SGHTA, CDR2 FQGNSA. The length of the CDR3 is 13 residues. CDR3 loop: CASSSTGSTEAFF. DNA of the CDR3: TGTGCCAGCAGCTCGACAGGCTCCACTGAAGCTTTCTTT.

The genes are TRBV5-6 and TRBJ1-5; no definite D call. V gave up 3 bases and J gave up 0 bases, with 13 bases separating them. Germline V lookup: CDR1 SGHDT, CDR2 YYEEEE. The CDR3 is 16 amino acids. The CDR3: CASSSTAGNSNQPQHF. CDR3 in DNA: TGTGCCAGCAGCTCCACGGCAGGAAATAGCAATCAGCCCCAGCATTTT.

The CDR3 sequence is CASSSQGASGNTIYF. The CDR3 nucleotides are TGTGCCAGCAGCTCACAGGGGGCCTCTGGAAACACCATATATTTT. V usage is TRBV5-4 and J usage is TRBJ1-3; 9 bases are a match to TRBD1. Germline V gene data show CDR1 as SGHNT and CDR2 as YYREEE (reference sequence). This CDR3 is 15 amino acids long. Losses at the gene ends were 3 bases for V and 0 bases for J; bases not matched to a gene: 1.